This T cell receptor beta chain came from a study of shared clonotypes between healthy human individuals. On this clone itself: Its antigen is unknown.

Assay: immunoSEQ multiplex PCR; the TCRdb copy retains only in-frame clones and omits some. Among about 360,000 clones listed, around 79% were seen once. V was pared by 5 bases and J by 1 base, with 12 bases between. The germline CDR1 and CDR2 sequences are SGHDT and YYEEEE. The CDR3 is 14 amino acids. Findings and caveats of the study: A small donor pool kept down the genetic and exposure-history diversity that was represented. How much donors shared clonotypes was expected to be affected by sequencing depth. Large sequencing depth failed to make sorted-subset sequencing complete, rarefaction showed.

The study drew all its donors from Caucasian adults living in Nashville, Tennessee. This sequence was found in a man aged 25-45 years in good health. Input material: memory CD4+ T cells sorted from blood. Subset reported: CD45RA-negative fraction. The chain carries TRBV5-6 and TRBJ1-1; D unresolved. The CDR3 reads CASRIRAGNTEAFF. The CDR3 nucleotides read TGTGCCAGCAGAATTCGTGCGGGGAACACTGAAGCTTTCTTT.